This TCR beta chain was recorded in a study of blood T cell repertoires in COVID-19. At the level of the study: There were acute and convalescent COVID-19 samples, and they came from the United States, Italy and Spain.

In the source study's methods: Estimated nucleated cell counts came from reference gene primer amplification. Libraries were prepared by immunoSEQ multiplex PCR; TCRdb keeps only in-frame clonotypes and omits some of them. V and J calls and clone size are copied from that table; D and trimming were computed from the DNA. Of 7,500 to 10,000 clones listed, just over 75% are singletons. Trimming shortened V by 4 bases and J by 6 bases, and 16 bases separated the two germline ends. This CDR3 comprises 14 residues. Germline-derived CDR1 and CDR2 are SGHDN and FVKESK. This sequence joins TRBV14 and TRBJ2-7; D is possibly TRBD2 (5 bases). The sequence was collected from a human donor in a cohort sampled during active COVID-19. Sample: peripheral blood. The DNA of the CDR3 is TGTGCCAGCAGCCCTACGGGCCCCCGGGGCGAGCAGTACTTC. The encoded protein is CASSPTGPRGEQYF.